This T cell receptor (beta chain) was retrieved from a study of response to subunit inactivated influenza vaccine. Worth noting for this clonotype: Its antigen is not known.

TCRdb reprocessed the RT-PCR reads via MiXCR and lists one record per CDR3 protein. The table lists about 620,000 distinct CDR3 sequences, over 9% of them singletons. The germline V gene encodes CDR1 DFQATT and CDR2 SNEGSKA (reference sequence). V trimming: 1 base; J trimming: 7 bases; junction bases outside the gene matches: 1. The CDR3 loop spans 13 amino acids. Overall study findings and caveats: Authors suggested few new T cells are recruited by each seasonal influenza vaccination.

These records were also assigned to another study, of T cells expressing NK-cell markers. That source notes: 5'RACE template switching with UMIs produced the TCR beta cDNA. Among the eight sequenced donors, seven tested HCMV-seropositive and one tested seronegative. Several experiments confined sorting to alpha-beta TCR T cells with an anti-gamma-delta TCR antibody.

The sample here was PBMCs from blood, taken on the day of vaccination. The chain recombines TRBV20-1 with TRBJ2-4; 10 bases line up with TRBD2. The sequence was obtained from a man in his fifties or sixties who received an inactivated influenza vaccine. In DNA form, the CDR3 reads TGCAGTGCTAGAGCTAGCGGGAGTAACATTCAGTACTTC. This translates into CSARASGSNIQYF.